This paragraph covers one TCR beta chain sequence. Its antigen is not identified. These data come from a study of multiple sclerosis patients with progressive multifocal leukoencephalopathy. General observations from the study: Clones expanded at PML were already present before and during natalizumab. It is unclear whether the findings reflect JC virus infection or general immunocompromise.

Described time point: before natalizumab initiation. The T0 samples predate the first natalizumab infusion. The CDR3 is 13 amino acids. Germline V gene data show CDR1 as SGHTA and CDR2 as FQGTGA. Trimming at V came to 5 bases and at J to 13 bases, leaving 5 bases not matched to a gene. The assay was run at survey level. Using immunoSEQ multiplex PCR, the repertoire was profiled, and TCRdb retains in-frame clones only, with some absent. The sample yields 25,000 to 35,000 clones, 88% seen once. Specimen: PBMCs. The TCR originated in a human donor with multiple sclerosis. The rearrangement joins TRBV7-3 to TRBJ2-3; 14 bases agree with TRBD2. Written as DNA, the CDR3 is TGTGCCAGCAGCCCTCGGACTAGCGGGGGGAAGTATTTT. It codes for CASSPRTSGGKYF.